Presented here are 14 T cell receptor beta chains from one specimen sequenced in a study of cytomegalovirus exposure and HLA in healthy donors. In the PCR, 60 Vbeta and 13 Jbeta primers were used. Libraries were prepared by immunoSEQ multiplex PCR; TCRdb keeps only in-frame clonotypes and omits some of them. The profile shows about 110,000 clones, 76% of them singletons. Specimen: PBMCs. These receptor sequences come from a man aged 25 to 45 in good health and CMV-seropositive.

This chain links TRBV7-9 with TRBJ1-1; 9 nucleotides align to TRBD1. With V trimmed by 1 base and J by 3 bases, 12 bases remained unmatched. The CDR3 consists of 18 residues. Per the germline V gene, CDR1 is SEHNR and CDR2 is FQNEAQ (reference sequence). CDR3 nucleotides: TGTGCCAGCAGCTTAGGGGCCCCCCAGACAGGGGGGGACACTGAAGCTTTCTTT. As protein: CASSLGAPQTGGDTEAFF.

V usage is TRBV7-3 and J usage is TRBJ2-1; 8 bases line up with TRBD2. V shed 2 bases and J 2 bases; nucleotides not matched to a gene: 2. Germline V gives CDR1 SGHTA, CDR2 FQGTGA. This CDR3 comprises 15 residues. The CDR3 sequence: CASSLGTSPYNEQFF. DNA of the CDR3: TGTGCCAGCAGCTTAGGGACTAGTCCCTACAATGAGCAGTTCTTC.

This clone was observed a few times. V is TRBV25-1 and J is TRBJ2-6; D gene unclear. Germline CDR1 and CDR2: MGHDK and SYGVNS. The CDR3 is 14 residues long. The germline V and J ends were trimmed by 5 bases and 0 bases, with 5 bases remaining between them. The DNA for the CDR3 is TGTGCCAGCAGTAGAGACTCTGGGGCCAACGTCCTGACTTTC. Encoded protein: CASSRDSGANVLTF.

The chain couples TRBV7-8 to TRBJ2-7, with 9 bases fitting TRBD2. CDR3 length: 13 residues. Trimming removed 5 bases from V and 4 bases from J; junction bases left unmatched: 3. Germline V lookup: CDR1 SGHVS, CDR2 FQNEAQ. This chain's CDR3 is CASSEGLAYEQYF. The CDR3 DNA follows: TGTGCCAGCAGCGAGGGACTAGCTTACGAGCAGTACTTC.

This chain uses TRBV19 with TRBJ2-5, with D possibly matching TRBD1 (6 bases). The end of the DNA is better explained by TRBJ2-7, so the J call may be wrong. This CDR3 spans 13 amino acids. CDR1 is LNHDA and CDR2 is SQIVND in the germline V gene (reference sequence). CDR3 DNA: TGTGCCAGTAGTATCCAGGGGAACTACGAGCAGTACTTC. Protein product: CASSIQGNYEQYF.

This CDR3 reads CASSQRVGSSEQFF. The DNA for the CDR3 is TGTGCCAGCAGCCAACGGGTGGGTTCGTCGGAGCAGTTCTTC. V gene TRBV7-2 combines with J gene TRBJ2-1, with D unresolved. The V end lost 5 bases, the J end lost 10 bases, and 18 bases lay between the germline ends. The germline gives CDR1 SGHTA, CDR2 FQGNSA. This CDR3 spans 14 amino acids.

The gene calls are TRBV27 and TRBJ2-1; weak D call: TRBD2 (6 bases). Trimming took 5 bases from V and 2 from J, leaving 10 bases between them. This CDR3 comprises 14 residues. CDR1 is MNHEY, CDR2 SMNVEV, per germline (reference sequence). The CDR3 sequence: CASSPAGTYNEQFF. In DNA form, the CDR3 reads TGTGCCAGCAGTCCGGCGGGGACCTACAATGAGCAGTTCTTC.

The V call is TRBV7-9, the J call TRBJ2-7; no definite D call. The CDR3 is 13 residues long. In germline, CDR1 is SEHNR, CDR2 FQNEAQ (reference sequence). The V end was cut by 6 bases, the J end by 3 bases, with 12 bases between. CDR3 DNA sequence: TGTGCCAGCAGGTCTTCGCGGCGCTACGAGCAGTACTTC. This translates into CASRSSRRYEQYF.

The chain couples TRBV4-3 to TRBJ1-1; D not certain. Germline CDR1 reads LGHNA; CDR2 reads YSLEER. The V end lost 0 bases, the J end lost 3 bases, and 14 bases lay between the germline ends. The CDR3 has 16 residues. CDR3 sequence (DNA): TGCGCCAGCAGCCAAGATCGGGAACAAAGGTACACTGAAGCTTTCTTT. Amino acid sequence: CASSQDREQRYTEAFF.

The chain couples TRBV7-2 to TRBJ1-5; D is ambiguous. CDR1 is SGHTA, CDR2 FQGNSA, per germline. The CDR3 loop spans 14 amino acids. The V end was cut by 5 bases, the J end by 6 bases, with 14 bases between. CDR3 coding DNA: TGTGCCAGCAGCGGGCGAGCTAAGAGTCAGCCCCAGCATTTT. Its protein is CASSGRAKSQPQHF.

The rearrangement links TRBV6-5 to TRBJ2-1; weak D call: TRBD2 (6 bases). V was cut by 3 bases and J by 4 bases, with 7 bases left in between. CDR3 length: 13 amino acids. Per the germline V gene, CDR1 is MNHEY and CDR2 is SVGAGI. The CDR3 DNA follows: TGTGCCAGCAGTTATGGGAGGTACAATGAGCAGTTCTTC. This gives the protein CASSYGRYNEQFF.

The V call is TRBV5-6, the J call TRBJ2-3; 7 nucleotides align to TRBD1. The germline V gene encodes CDR1 SGHDT and CDR2 YYEEEE. The length of the CDR3 is 17 residues. V lost 5 bases, J lost 1 base, and 13 bases stayed unmatched. The CDR3 DNA is TGTGCCAGCAGTTCGGTCTTACAGGGGTGGGGCACAGATACGCAGTATTTT. Amino acids: CASSSVLQGWGTDTQYF.

This chain connects TRBV7-8 to TRBJ2-7; 8 nucleotides line up with TRBD1. This CDR3 contains 16 residues. After removal of 1 base from V and 4 bases from J, the junction contained 9 bases not matched to a gene. The germline gives CDR1 SGHVS, CDR2 FQNEAQ. The CDR3 DNA sequence: TGTGCCAGCAGCTTAGACGGGCAGGGGGCGTATTACGAGCAGTACTTC. Translation gives CASSLDGQGAYYEQYF.

The chain couples TRBV23-1 to TRBJ2-7; 9 bases match TRBD1. TRBV23-1 is an open reading frame whose function is uncertain. J gave up 6 bases and V 4 bases, and 7 bases lay outside the gene matches. The CDR3 contains 14 residues. The CDR3 nucleotides are TGCGCCAGCAGTCCCCGGGACAGGGACCCCGAGCAGTACTTC. Amino acids: CASSPRDRDPEQYF.